The clone carrying this T cell receptor beta chain was observed a few times. No antigen is known for it. Recruitment covered hyperthyroidism patients aged 18 to 65 whose new diagnosis was of under 2 months' duration. As the starting material, 9.5 to 10 ml of fresh peripheral blood yielded the PBMCs. With 1 base removed from V and 8 bases from J, the gap between germline ends came to 21 bases. Per the germline V gene, CDR1 is SGHVS and CDR2 is FQNEAQ. This CDR3 comprises 17 residues. RNA transcripts yielded amplified TCR beta CDR3 regions. Following a first-round RT-PCR that used HTBI primers, a second-round multiplex PCR was carried out. TCRdb reprocessed the multiplex PCR reads via MiXCR and lists one record per CDR3 protein. The sample yields 35,000 to 50,000 distinct CDR3 sequences, roughly 52% seen once. The sample belongs to a study of Graves' ophthalmopathy and Graves' hyperthyroidism. Findings and limits, study-wide: Most expanded clonotypes from thyroid (those above 0.001 frequency) were also found in blood.

Sequenced: peripheral blood. The receptor was derived from an adult woman with stable Graves' hyperthyroidism. The chain recombines TRBV7-8 with TRBJ1-3, with D perhaps TRBD1 (5 bases). The CDR3 bases are TGTGCCAGCAGCTTAGTGGGCGACAGACTCTATGGCTACACCATATATTTT. It translates to CASSLVGDRLYGYTIYF.